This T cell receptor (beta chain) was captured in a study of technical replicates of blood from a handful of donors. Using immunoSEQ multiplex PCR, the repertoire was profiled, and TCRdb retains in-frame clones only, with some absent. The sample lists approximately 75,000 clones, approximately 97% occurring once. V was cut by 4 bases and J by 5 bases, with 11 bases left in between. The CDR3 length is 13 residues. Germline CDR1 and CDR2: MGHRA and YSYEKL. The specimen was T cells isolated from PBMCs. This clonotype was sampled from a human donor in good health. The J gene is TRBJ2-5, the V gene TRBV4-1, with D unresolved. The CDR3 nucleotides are TGCGCCAGCAGCCTCTACAACGGGGAGACCCAGTACTTC. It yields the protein CASSLYNGETQYF.